Listed below are T cell receptor beta chains from one sample, sequenced in a study of control samples from healthy donors and cancer patients. Profiled with immunoSEQ multiplex PCR; TCRdb holds only in-frame clones, not every one. Found here are around 120,000 clones, approximately 87% of them singletons; the top ten hold about 3%. The sequenced sample consisted of blood. These receptors originate from a man in his fifties or sixties in good health. Both conserved end residues are part of each CDR3. Not every row has a clone size; where given, it reads once, few, many or a size class.

V gene: TRBV5-6
clone size: -
CDR3 protein: CASSLRAAANSSPLHF

V gene: TRBV10-2
clone size: -
CDR3 protein: CASSGAGGQPQHF

V gene: TRBV19
clone size: -
CDR3 protein: CASSIRGSSYNEQFF

V gene: TRBV9
clone size: -
CDR3 protein: CASSVVPDGGTGELFF

V gene: TRBV10-3
clone size: -
CDR3 protein: CAISGGFEQYF

V gene: TRBV19
clone size: -
CDR3 protein: CASSTRRKNTEAFF

V gene: TRBV7-2
clone size: -
CDR3 protein: CASSLRTSGDYEQYF

V gene: TRBV12-3/TRBV12-4
clone size: -
CDR3 protein: CASSPRDSYGYTF

V gene: TRBV15
clone size: -
CDR3 protein: CATSSPPTPGTGELFF

V gene: TRBV18
clone size: -
CDR3 protein: CASSPTGSYEQYF

V gene: TRBV28
clone size: once
CDR3 protein: CASSEGQVDEPQHF

V gene: TRBV21-1
clone size: few
CDR3 protein: CASSKRRGGSGNTIYF

V gene: TRBV5-6
clone size: -
CDR3 protein: CASSWDTVNTEAFF

V gene: TRBV3-1/TRBV3-2
clone size: -
CDR3 protein: CASSRLRDRGRSYGYTF

V gene: TRBV7-2
clone size: -
CDR3 protein: CASSLGSATNEKLFF

V gene: TRBV19
clone size: -
CDR3 protein: CASSRSNQPQHF

V gene: TRBV11-2
clone size: -
CDR3 protein: CASSHYAGEQFF

V gene: TRBV28
clone size: once
CDR3 protein: CASSLRRALRGGYTF

V gene: TRBV5-4
clone size: -
CDR3 protein: CASSWQSGANVLTF

V gene: TRBV24-1
clone size: -
CDR3 protein: CATSAPEAFF